The 18 T cell receptor beta chains reported below all come from one sample, sequenced in a study of T cell repertoires in cytomegalovirus infection. MiXCR was run by TCRdb on the reads, yielding one entry per CDR3 protein. The data show approximately 770,000 distinct CDR3 sequences, 25% to 35% seen once. Their cognate antigens are unknown. Specimen: cultured CD8+ T cells from PBMCs, collected from culture after CMV antigen stimulation. All receptors derive from a human donor in good health (CMV status not recorded). Some clones in this sample may be carry-over from other donors' samples.

CDR3 in DNA: TGTGCCAGCAGTTCTCCAGCTAGCGGTGTGTCGAACACCGGGGAGCTGTTTTTT. Its protein is CASSSPASGVSNTGELFF. J is TRBJ2-2 and V is TRBV28; 7 nucleotides align to TRBD2. The ends lost 4 bases at V and 0 bases at J; junction bases unmatched: 11. Germline loops: CDR1 MDHEN, CDR2 SYDVKM. This CDR3 has 18 residues.

This clonotype was counted a single time. This chain connects TRBV5-1 to TRBJ1-1, with TRBD1 identical over 9 bases. The CDR3 contains 15 residues. The germline V gene encodes CDR1 SGHRS and CDR2 YFSETQ. V gave up 2 bases and J gave up 4 bases; unmatched junction bases: 6. The CDR3 loop reads CASSLTGGRGTEAFF. The DNA of the CDR3 is TGCGCCAGCAGCTTAACAGGGGGCAGAGGCACTGAAGCTTTCTTT.

This clonotype showed up just a few times. The gene calls are TRBV4-3 and TRBJ2-7; D not certain. Germline V CDR1 and CDR2: LGHNA, YSLEER. Trimming pared 3 bases from V and 6 bases from J, leaving 12 bases between. The CDR3 sequence is 13 residues long. The CDR3 bases are TGCGCCAGCAGCCATACCGACGTGCGCGAGCAGTACTTC. It codes for CASSHTDVREQYF.

The J gene is TRBJ2-1, the V gene TRBV9; D gene ambiguous. This CDR3 comprises 14 residues. Germline CDR1 SGDLS, CDR2 YYNGEE. Deletions cut 3 bases from V and 4 bases from J, with 11 bases between. CDR3 loop: CASSALEKYNEQFF. The CDR3 bases are TGTGCCAGCAGCGCCCTAGAGAAGTACAATGAGCAGTTCTTC. Full variable domain (remainder filled in from reference TRBV9 and TRBJ2-1): DSGVTQTPKHLITATGQRVTLRCSPRSGDLSVYWYQQSLDQGLQFLIQYYNGEERAKGNILERFSAQQFPDLHSELNLSSLELGDSALYFCASSALEKYNEQFFGPGTRLTVL.

This clonotype was detected a few times. The V and J genes are TRBV27 and TRBJ2-7; no clear D gene. The germline CDR1 and CDR2 sequences are MNHEY and SMNVEV (reference sequence). Trimming removed 8 bases at V and 0 bases at J, with 11 bases between. This CDR3 region has 13 residues. In nucleotides, the CDR3 is TGTGCCAGCTCAGCGCAGAGCTCCTACGAGCAGTACTTC. It encodes CASSAQSSYEQYF.

This clonotype was counted ten times or more. The CDR3 DNA reads as TGTGCCAGCAGTTCGGATCTAAGGAGCTATGGCTACACCTTC. Translation gives CASSSDLRSYGYTF. The J gene is TRBJ1-2, the V gene TRBV7-8; D call uncertain. Germline V CDR1 and CDR2: SGHVS, FQNEAQ. With 6 bases removed from V and 4 bases from J, the gap between germline ends came to 15 bases. The CDR3 extends over 14 amino acids.

This chain uses TRBV20-1 with TRBJ1-4; the D is unclear. V was cut by 2 bases and J by 7 bases, with 11 bases left in between. Germline-derived CDR1 and CDR2 are DFQATT and SNEGSKA (reference sequence). The CDR3 contains 13 residues. The DNA of the CDR3 is TGCAGTGCTAGAAAGGGATTGGGTGAAAAACTGTTTTTT. This codes for CSARKGLGEKLFF.

The chain carries TRBV12-3 or TRBV12-4 and TRBJ2-1; D gene ambiguous. The CDR3 spans 14 residues. V shed 0 bases and J shed 10 bases, with 13 bases lying between them. The CDR3: CASSLAGGRVEQFF. The CDR3 coding sequence is TGTGCCAGCAGTTTAGCCGGCGGACGGGTAGAGCAGTTCTTC.

The rearrangement joins TRBV7-9 to TRBJ2-5, with D possibly matching TRBD2 (6 bases). In germline, CDR1 is SEHNR, CDR2 FQNEAQ (reference sequence). The CDR3 loop spans 15 amino acids. Trimming stripped 4 bases from V and 4 bases from J, with 16 bases between. CDR3 in amino acids: CASSSGTARGETQYF. The DNA for the CDR3 is TGTGCCAGCAGCTCCGGGACTGCCCGTGGAGAGACCCAGTACTTC.

The chain links TRBV10-2 to TRBJ2-1; D unclear. The length of the CDR3 is 11 residues. Per germline, CDR1 WSHSY and CDR2 SAAADI. Trimming left V 2 bases short and J 9 bases short, with 5 bases between. CDR3 sequence: CASSEMLEQFF. In DNA, the CDR3 is TGCGCCAGCAGTGAGATGCTTGAGCAGTTCTTC.

Of note for this clonotype: This may be a read error: a much more frequent sequence differs by one nucleotide. CDR3 residues: CASSWLGEQFF. For the CDR3, the DNA is TGTGCCAGCAGCTGGCTGGGTGAGCAGTTCTTC. The chain employs TRBV6-2 or TRBV6-3 and TRBJ2-1; D is unresolved. In germline, CDR1 is MNHEY, CDR2 SVGEGT. The CDR3 sequence is 11 residues long. Trimming took 6 bases from V and 9 from J, leaving 9 bases between them.

V usage is TRBV7-9 and J usage is TRBJ2-4; unclear D gene. CDR1 and CDR2 (germline): SEHNR, FQNEAQ (reference sequence). The ends were cut back, 0 bases at V and 7 bases at J, with 10 bases in the middle. The CDR3 contains 14 residues. The CDR3 sequence is CASSLADPPNIQYF. The CDR3 nucleotides are TGTGCCAGCAGCTTAGCGGATCCTCCTAACATTCAGTACTTC.

V usage is TRBV28 and J usage is TRBJ1-2; D call uncertain. Germline V lookup: CDR1 MDHEN, CDR2 SYDVKM. The V end lost 11 bases, the J end lost 5 bases, and 6 bases lay between the germline ends. The CDR3 runs 9 residues. CDR3 coding DNA: TGTGCCGCTGGTTATGGCTACACCTTC. Its protein product is CAAGYGYTF.

The chain has TRBV7-2 and TRBJ1-1, with 10 bases that match TRBD1. V dropped 5 bases and J dropped 3; count of bases not matched to a gene: 9. This CDR3 comprises 16 residues. Germline lookup yields CDR1 SGHTA and CDR2 FQGNSA. In DNA form, the CDR3 reads TGTGCCAGCAGCCACCGGGACAGGGGAGGAGACACTGAAGCTTTCTTT. The encoded protein is CASSHRDRGGDTEAFF.

The rearrangement joins TRBV20-1 to TRBJ1-1, with D possibly matching TRBD1 (6 bases). Germline CDR1 reads DFQATT; CDR2 reads SNEGSKA (reference sequence). Trimming took 5 bases from V and 3 from J, leaving 16 bases between them. The CDR3 sequence is 14 residues long. The CDR3 DNA follows: TGCAGTGCTGGCGGGGACACCTACGACACTGAAGCTTTCTTT. This gives the protein CSAGGDTYDTEAFF.

Regarding this clonotype: A read error may produce the germline difference seen at one junction end. The genes are TRBV6-6 and TRBJ2-1; the match to TRBD1 covers 7 bases. From germline, CDR1 is MNHNY and CDR2 SVGAGI (reference sequence). The CDR3 is 14 amino acids. The CDR3 spells CVSRADRDLNEQFF. In nucleotides, the CDR3 is TGTGTCAGCAGGGCTGACAGGGACCTCAATGAGCAGTTCTTC.

This clonotype was seen a handful of times. V usage is TRBV6-1 and J usage is TRBJ2-7; possibly TRBD2 for D (6 bases). Trimming removed 2 bases from V and 5 bases from J, with 16 bases in between. The germline CDR1 and CDR2 sequences are MNHNS and SASEGT. The CDR3 runs to 15 residues. The chain's CDR3 is CASSEREIGFHEQYF. CDR3 sequence (DNA): TGTGCCAGCAGTGAACGGGAGATCGGGTTCCACGAGCAGTACTTC.

The chain uses TRBV27 and TRBJ1-5, with 7 bases aligning to TRBD1. The CDR3 length is 15 residues. V lost 0 bases, J lost 6 bases, and 5 bases stayed unmatched. In germline, CDR1 is MNHEY, CDR2 SMNVEV (reference sequence). CDR3 protein: CASSLSEGAGQPQHF. In nucleotides, the CDR3 is TGTGCCAGCAGTTTATCGGAGGGGGCGGGTCAGCCCCAGCATTTT.